This is a list of T cell receptor beta chains from one sample in a study of OX40 agonist ivuxolimab in advanced cancers. Assay used: immunoSEQ multiplex PCR; TCRdb lists only in-frame clones, some missing. The table has 60,000 to 70,000 clones, roughly nine tenths seen once. Sequenced material: CD4+ or CD8+ T cells sorted from blood, taken in a trial of the OX40 agonist ivuxolimab. These TCRs come from an adult with an advanced solid tumor such as melanoma, head and neck, liver or kidney cancer. The CDR3 runs from the conserved cysteine through the conserved F or W. A D gene is named only where the DNA matches it firmly. Some rows have no size entry. The others give once, few or many, or a class for an expanded clone.

.	TRBJ2-1	TRBV4-2	TRBD2	TGTGCCAGCAGCCGCTCACCCCGGACTAGCGGTTACAATGAGCAGTTCTTC	CASSRSPRTSGYNEQFF
.	TRBJ2-1	TRBV7-9	TRBD2	TGTGCCAGCAGCTTAGATGGACTAGCGGGAGGGCAATTTTACAATGAGCAGTTCTTC	CASSLDGLAGGQFYNEQFF
once	TRBJ2-7	TRBV7-9	TRBD1	TGTGCCAGCAGATCAAACAGGGGGGACGAGCAGTACTTC	CASRSNRGDEQYF
.	TRBJ1-5	TRBV25-1	.	TGTGCCAGCAGTCTAGGGGACTATCAGCCCCAGCATTTT	CASSLGDYQPQHF
once	TRBJ2-7	TRBV27	.	TGTGCCAGCAGTTCCCCCGGAAGGGAGCAGTACTTC	CASSSPGREQYF
few	TRBJ2-7	TRBV2	.	TGTGCCAGCGGGACACCGCCTAACTACGAGCAGTACTTC	CASGTPPNYEQYF
.	TRBJ2-3	TRBV10-1	TRBD2	TGCGCCAGCAGTGACGCTAGCGGGGGAATTCGGGATACGCAGTATTTT	CASSDASGGIRDTQYF
.	TRBJ2-7	TRBV27	.	TGTGCCAGCAGGGATCCCCCTGCCTACGAGCAGTACTTC	CASRDPPAYEQYF
.	TRBJ2-7	TRBV4-1	.	TGCGCCAGCAGCGGGCAGGGTTACGAGCAGTACTTC	CASSGQGYEQYF
.	TRBJ1-5	TRBV7-2	.	TGTGCCAGCAGCTTGATCCTAGTAGGTAATCAGCCCCAGCATTTT	CASSLILVGNQPQHF
.	TRBJ2-3	TRBV13	.	TGTGCCAGCAGCTTAACCGGGGGCAGGGATACGCAGTATTTT	CASSLTGGRDTQYF
.	TRBJ2-2	TRBV7-6	.	TGTGCCAGCAGCTTAGCTGCAGGGAGTAATCCTAACACCGGGGAGCTGTTTTTT	CASSLAAGSNPNTGELFF
.	TRBJ2-1	TRBV27	.	TGTGCCAGCAGTTTCGGTGGGGGTTGGCAAAATGAGCAGTTCTTC	CASSFGGGWQNEQFF
.	TRBJ1-6	TRBV25-1	.	TGTGCCAGCAGAGACCGGGACCCATATAATTCACCCCTCCACTTT	CASRDRDPYNSPLHF
.	TRBJ1-1	TRBV19	.	TGTGCCAGTAAATTTGGGAACACTGAAGCTTTCTTT	CASKFGNTEAFF
.	TRBJ1-1	TRBV2	.	TGTGCCAGCAGTGAAGGGACCTGGATGAACACTGAAGCTTTCTTT	CASSEGTWMNTEAFF
.	TRBJ2-7	TRBV10-3	TRBD1	TGTGCCATCCACTCGAACCCGACAGGGCCCACTCCCTACGAGCAGTACTTC	CAIHSNPTGPTPYEQYF
.	TRBJ2-7	TRBV27	.	TGTGCCAGCAGTTTATCGGGAGTTCACGAGCAGTACTTC	CASSLSGVHEQYF
.	TRBJ1-6	TRBV5-1	.	TGCGCCAGCAGCTTGTGCCGGGGCGATGGCCTCTATAATTCACCCCTCCACTTT	CASSLCRGDGLYNSPLHF
.	TRBJ2-3	TRBV5-6	.	TGTGCCAGCAGCTTGGCGGGAGGCACAGATACGCAGTATTTT	CASSLAGGTDTQYF
.	TRBJ2-7	TRBV7-7	.	TGTGCCAGCAGCCTAAAGGGGAACGACGAGCAGTACTTC	CASSLKGNDEQYF
.	TRBJ2-7	TRBV5-5	.	TGTGCCAGCAGCTTCGACAGGACGTTCTACGAGCAGTACTTC	CASSFDRTFYEQYF
once	TRBJ1-1	TRBV5-1	TRBD1	TGCGCCAGCAGCCTAGGGACAGGGTCGAACACTGAAGCTTTCTTT	CASSLGTGSNTEAFF
.	TRBJ2-7	TRBV5-1	TRBD2	TGCGCCAGCAGCGACAGCGGGAGGGCCCACGAGCAGTACTTC	CASSDSGRAHEQYF
.	TRBJ2-3	TRBV10-3	.	TGTGCCATCAGTGAAAACCGGGACTTACCCTTTTCAGATACGCAGTATTTT	CAISENRDLPFSDTQYF
once	TRBJ1-1	TRBV19	.	TGTGCCAGTAGTATAGGGACAACCGAAGCTTTCTTT	CASSIGTTEAFF
.	TRBJ2-1	TRBV27	.	TGTGCCAGCAGTCCCGACAGTAGCTCCTACAATGAGCAGTTCTTC	CASSPDSSSYNEQFF
.	TRBJ2-1	TRBV11-2	.	TGTGCCAGCAGCTTATGGAACAATGAGCAGTTCTTC	CASSLWNNEQFF
.	TRBJ2-7	TRBV28	.	TGTGCCAGCAGCTGGAGTAGGGGCGACGAGCAGTACTTC	CASSWSRGDEQYF
.	TRBJ1-2	TRBV2	TRBD1	TGTGCCAGCACCGACCCGGGACAGGGGTCAGAGGGCTACACCTTC	CASTDPGQGSEGYTF
.	TRBJ1-4	TRBV13	.	TGTGCCAGCAGCGGTATGAGTGAAAAACTGTTTTTT	CASSGMSEKLFF
few	TRBJ1-1	TRBV30	TRBD1	TGTGCTCACGACAGGGCGAACACTGAAGCTTTCTTT	CAHDRANTEAFF
.	TRBJ2-1	TRBV6-1	.	TGTGCCAGCAGAGTTCCTAGCGCCTCCTACAATGAGCAGTTCTTC	CASRVPSASYNEQFF
.	TRBJ2-2	TRBV13	TRBD2	TGTGCCAGCAGCTTAGCTAGCGGGAGGAACACCGGGGAGCTGTTTTTT	CASSLASGRNTGELFF
.	TRBJ1-4	TRBV27	.	TGTGCCAGCAGTTTACGGGACCCCGGGTATAAGGAAAAACTGTTTTTT	CASSLRDPGYKEKLFF
few	TRBJ2-3	TRBV27	.	TGTGCCAGCAGTTTCACTAGCCGCAGCACAGATACGCAGTATTTT	CASSFTSRSTDTQYF
.	TRBJ2-1	TRBV27	TRBD1	TGTGCCAGCAGTGGCTTTCAGGGGGAAGAGTTCTTC	CASSGFQGEEFF
.	TRBJ2-2	TRBV6-1	.	TGTGCCAGCAGTGAATTAGAGGGATGGAACACCGGGGAGCTGTTTTTT	CASSELEGWNTGELFF
.	TRBJ2-7	TRBV7-9	.	TGTGCCAGCAGGGGGGGAGAGCTCTACGAGCAGTACTTC	CASRGGELYEQYF
.	TRBJ2-5	TRBV11-2	TRBD2	TGTGCCAGCAGCTTAGGAGGTGGCGGGAGGGGAGAGACCCAGTACTTC	CASSLGGGGRGETQYF
once	TRBJ2-5	TRBV27	.	TGTGCCAGCAGAAAAGCTTGGTCCCTGCGGGAGACCCAGTACTTC	CASRKAWSLRETQYF